The TCR beta chain described here comes from a study of T cells in Graves' hyperthyroidism and ophthalmopathy. Study overall: The initial diagnosis was the point when peripheral blood was collected, ahead of any treatment. Broader study findings: Blood shared most expanded thyroid clonotypes above 0.001.

As concerns this clonotype: Its antigen is undetermined. This may be a read error, as it is one base from a much larger clone. This likely comes from a read error, as the CDR3 has no conserved phenylalanine or tryptophan at its end.

Amplified TCR beta CDR3 regions derived from RNA transcripts. When the TCR CDR3 underwent first-round RT-PCR, the HTBI primer set was used. TCRdb re-called the multiplex PCR reads with MiXCR, one entry per CDR3 protein. This sample carries 200,000 to 250,000 distinct CDR3 sequences, less than 20% of them seen once, and the ten largest clones take roughly 49%. The PBMCs were taken from approximately 11 ml of fresh peripheral blood. Sequencing was performed on blood. The clonotype comes from a woman in her forties or fifties with Graves' hyperthyroidism.

The CDR3 sequence is CASSYRDVYNEQFL. The CDR3 DNA reads TGTGCCAGCAGTTACCGGGACGTCTACAATGAGCAGTTCCTC. The V and J genes are TRBV6-9 and TRBJ2-1, with D possibly being TRBD1 or TRBD2 (5 bases each). The CDR3 totals 14 residues. The germline CDR1 and CDR2 sequences are MNHGY and SVAAGI. V lost 3 bases, J lost 3 bases, and 9 bases lay in between.